The 7 T cell receptor beta chains below were found in one sample sequenced in a study of type 1 regulatory T cells. TCRdb independently ran MiXCR on the reads; one entry per CDR3 protein. The table has 2,500 to 4,000 distinct CDR3 sequences, 6.5% to 9% seen once. Antigens of these TCRs are unknown. Input material: cultured T cells, either the whole culture or a sorted T cell fraction (not recorded which). All receptors derive from a human donor in good health.

This clonotype is labeled as medium-sized. This rearrangement joins TRBV3-1 to TRBJ2-7, with 10 nucleotides matching TRBD1. The CDR3 length is 16 residues. Germline values: CDR1 LGHDT, CDR2 YNNKEL (reference sequence). J was trimmed by 6 bases and V by 3 bases; bases with no gene match: 11. The CDR3 loop is CASSHRDRGIRGEQYF. The CDR3 DNA follows: TGTGCCAGCAGCCACCGGGACAGGGGAATTAGAGGCGAGCAGTACTTC.

By share, this clonotype counts as medium-sized. The chain carries TRBV5-1 and TRBJ1-1; 8 bases fit TRBD1. From germline, CDR1 is SGHRS and CDR2 YFSETQ. After removal of 5 bases from V and 0 bases from J, the junction contained 3 bases not matched to a gene. The CDR3 totals 14 residues. CDR3 nucleotides: TGCGCCAGCAGTTCGGGACAGGTGAACACTGAAGCTTTCTTT. Translation: CASSSGQVNTEAFF.

Judged by abundance, this clonotype is medium-sized (0.01 to 0.1%). The chain carries TRBV10-3 and TRBJ1-1; D gene uncertain. The CDR3 consists of 15 residues. In germline, CDR1 is ENHRY, CDR2 SYGVKD. V lost 0 bases and J 6 bases, leaving 14 bases between the germline ends. CDR3: CAISESRLRSAEAFF. As DNA, the CDR3 is TGTGCCATCAGTGAGTCGAGATTGCGATCGGCTGAAGCTTTCTTT.

With respect to this clonotype: This may come from a read error, since a much larger clone is one base off. The rearrangement links TRBV7-7 to TRBJ2-1; TRBD2 matches at 8 bases. The CDR3 spans 15 residues. Germline CDR1 reads SSHAT; CDR2 reads FNYEAQ (reference sequence). The CDR3 region is CASSLGLAGYNELFF. Here the CDR3 DNA reads TGTGCCAGCAGCTTAGGTCTAGCGGGCTACAATGAGCTGTTCTTC. The entire variable domain, with the rest obtained from reference TRBV7-7 and TRBJ2-1, is as follows: GAGVSQSPRYKVTKRGQDVTLRCDPISSHATLYWYQQALGQGPEFLTYFNYEAQPDKSGLPSDRFSAERPEGSISTLTIQRTEQRDSAMYRCASSLGLAGYNELFFGPGTRLTVL.

Judged by abundance, this clonotype is medium-sized. This chain links TRBV11-2 with TRBJ2-7; D possibly corresponds to TRBD2 (6 bases). Trimming took 6 bases from V and 3 from J, leaving 12 bases between them. This CDR3 region has 13 residues. Germline V gives CDR1 SGHAT, CDR2 FQNNGV. The CDR3: CASRQLARYEQYF. CDR3 nucleotides: TGTGCCAGCAGGCAACTAGCACGCTACGAGCAGTACTTC.

Sample share makes this clonotype medium-sized. The chain is built from TRBV7-9 and TRBJ2-3, with D tentatively TRBD1 or TRBD2 (5 bases each). Germline V gene lookup returns CDR1 SEHNR and CDR2 FQNEAQ (reference sequence). The CDR3 length is 13 residues. Between the trimmed V and J ends, which lost 5 bases and 6 bases, there was a span of 12 bases. The CDR3 loop is CASSPRGPDTQYF. The CDR3 coding sequence is TGTGCCAGCAGCCCCCGGGGCCCGGATACGCAGTATTTT.

This clonotype is labeled medium-sized (0.01 to 0.1%). The V gene is TRBV3-1, the J gene TRBJ2-1, with a tentative D call TRBD2 (5 bases). CDR1 LGHDT and CDR2 YNNKEL come from the germline V gene (reference sequence). CDR3 size: 17 residues. Between the trimmed V and J ends, which lost 3 bases and 2 bases, there was a span of 17 bases. CDR3 protein: CASSHVVGRATYNEQFF. CDR3 coding DNA: TGTGCCAGCAGCCATGTTGTTGGGCGGGCCACCTACAATGAGCAGTTCTTC.